These 6 T cell receptor beta chains were sequenced from one sample in a study of cytomegalovirus exposure and HLA in healthy donors. The PCR contained 60 Vbeta and 13 Jbeta primers. The data were produced by immunoSEQ multiplex PCR, yet TCRdb's version contains in-frame clones alone and is incomplete. The profile shows about 170,000 clones, approximately 71% of them singletons. Sequences were obtained from PBMCs. Receptors originate from a woman younger than 30 in good health and CMV-seropositive.

This chain uses TRBV5-5 with TRBJ1-2; D is possibly TRBD1 (5 bases). The germline gives CDR1 SGHKS, CDR2 YYEKEE (reference sequence). This CDR3 spans 15 amino acids. The ends were cut back, 4 bases at V and 4 bases at J, with 17 bases in the middle. CDR3 DNA sequence: TGTGCCAGCAGCACCCCAGGGAATCTCCCCTATGGCTACACCTTC. Its translation is CASSTPGNLPYGYTF.

This chain links TRBV4-1 with TRBJ1-2, with no clear D. In germline, CDR1 is MGHRA, CDR2 YSYEKL. The CDR3 has 15 residues. V lost 1 base and J 4 bases, leaving 13 bases between the germline ends. The CDR3, as DNA: TGCGCCAGCAGCCAAGGACGGAGAAGGATCTATGGCTACACCTTC. It encodes CASSQGRRRIYGYTF.

The chain recombines TRBV30 with TRBJ1-4; 7 bases fit TRBD1. With V trimmed by 4 bases and J by 4 bases, 3 bases remained unmatched. This CDR3 is 13 amino acids long. Germline loops: CDR1 GTSNPN, CDR2 SVGIG (reference sequence). In DNA, the CDR3 is TGTGCCTGGATAAGACAGGGTAATGAAAAACTGTTTTTT. Its protein product is CAWIRQGNEKLFF.

The chain couples TRBV7-3 to TRBJ2-6, with 7 bases lining up with TRBD2. Germline V lookup: CDR1 SGHTA, CDR2 FQGTGA. This CDR3 spans 16 amino acids. The ends lost 5 bases at V and 2 bases at J; junction bases unmatched: 6. The CDR3, as DNA: TGTGCCAGCAGCCCCATGGGGGGGGCTGGGGCCAACGTCCTGACTTTC. Residues: CASSPMGGAGANVLTF.

This clone was found a few times. This sequence joins TRBV5-3 and TRBJ2-2; D unclear. TRBV5-3 is recorded as an ORF, its role being uncertain. CDR3 length equals 13 residues. Deletions cut 0 bases from V and 4 bases from J, with 4 bases between. As DNA, the CDR3 is TGTGCCAGAAGCTTGGCAGGCACCGGGGAGCTGTTTTTT. This encodes CARSLAGTGELFF.

This chain connects TRBV30 to TRBJ1-1; D uncertain. CDR1 and CDR2 from the germline V gene are GTSNPN and SVGIG (reference sequence). The CDR3 spans 13 residues. The V end was cut by 4 bases, the J end by 1 base, with 10 bases between. CDR3 amino acids: CAWILSGNTEAFF. Here the CDR3 DNA reads TGTGCCTGGATTCTTTCAGGGAACACTGAAGCTTTCTTT. Drawing the rest from reference TRBV30 and TRBJ1-1, the complete variable domain is SQTIHQWPATLVQPVGSPLSLECTVEGTSNPNLYWYRQAAGRGLQLLFYSVGIGQISSEVPQNLSASRPQDRQFILSSKKLLLSDSGFYLCAWILSGNTEAFFGQGTRLTVV.